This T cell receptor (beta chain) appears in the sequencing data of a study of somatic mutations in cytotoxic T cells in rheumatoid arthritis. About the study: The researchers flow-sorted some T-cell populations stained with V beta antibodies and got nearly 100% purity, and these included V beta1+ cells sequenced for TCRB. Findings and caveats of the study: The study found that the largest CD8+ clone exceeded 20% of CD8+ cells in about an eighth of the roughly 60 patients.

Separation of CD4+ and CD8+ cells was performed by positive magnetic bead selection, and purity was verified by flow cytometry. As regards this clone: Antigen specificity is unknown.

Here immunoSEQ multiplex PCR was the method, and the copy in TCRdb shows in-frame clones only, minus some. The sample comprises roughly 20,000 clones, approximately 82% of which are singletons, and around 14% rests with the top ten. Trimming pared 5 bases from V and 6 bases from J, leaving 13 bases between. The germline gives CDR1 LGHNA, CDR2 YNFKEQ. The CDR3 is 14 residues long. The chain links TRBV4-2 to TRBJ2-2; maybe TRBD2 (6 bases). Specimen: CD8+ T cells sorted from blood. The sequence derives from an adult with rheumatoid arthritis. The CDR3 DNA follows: TGTGCCAGCAGCGGGGGATCGGGAGCCGGGGAGCTGTTTTTT. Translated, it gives CASSGGSGAGELFF.